These 26 T cell receptor beta chains originate from one sample sequenced in a study of blood T cell repertoires in COVID-19. Sequencing was performed with immunoSEQ multiplex PCR; in TCRdb, only in-frame clones are kept and a portion is missing. This table holds 85,000 to 110,000 clones, roughly 90% found once. The material sequenced was peripheral blood. The source of these receptors is a human donor in a cohort sampled during active COVID-19.

The CDR3 here is CASSKWDRAYEQYF. For the CDR3, the DNA is TGTGCCAGCAGCAAGTGGGACAGGGCCTACGAGCAGTACTTC. J is TRBJ2-7 and V is TRBV5-4; 9 positions match TRBD1. This CDR3 has 14 residues. CDR1 SGHNT and CDR2 YYREEE come from the germline V gene (reference sequence). J lost 2 bases, V lost 4 bases, and 4 bases had no gene match.

This chain joins TRBV9 and TRBJ1-1; 7 bases line up with TRBD1. Trimming took 3 bases from V and 0 from J; bases not matched to a gene: 8. CDR1 and CDR2 (germline): SGDLS, YYNGEE. The CDR3 runs 16 residues. CDR3 residues: CASSGRQGSLNTEAFF. The CDR3 nucleotides are TGTGCCAGCAGCGGCAGACAGGGCTCGCTGAACACTGAAGCTTTCTTT. The variable domain in full, completed from reference TRBV9 and TRBJ1-1, reads DSGVTQTPKHLITATGQRVTLRCSPRSGDLSVYWYQQSLDQGLQFLIQYYNGEERAKGNILERFSAQQFPDLHSELNLSSLELGDSALYFCASSGRQGSLNTEAFFGQGTRLTVV.

J is TRBJ1-1 and V is TRBV18; the match to TRBD1 covers 7 bases. V shed 4 bases and J 6 bases; nucleotides not matched to a gene: 11. Germline lookup yields CDR1 KGHSH and CDR2 LQKENI. The CDR3 loop spans 15 amino acids. CDR3 sequence: CASSQGTAGKAEAFF. CDR3 bases: TGTGCCAGCTCACAAGGGACAGCCGGTAAGGCTGAAGCTTTCTTT.

This clone was recorded once. The genes are TRBV4-1 and TRBJ2-7, with a possible D match to TRBD1 (6 bases). V shed 4 bases and J shed 4 bases, with 17 bases lying between them. The CDR3 is 15 amino acids. Germline V gene data show CDR1 as MGHRA and CDR2 as YSYEKL. The CDR3 bases are TGCGCCAGCAGCCCTCGCGGTACAGGGCGATACGAGCAGTACTTC. Translating gives CASSPRGTGRYEQYF.

This clone was counted a single time. The V gene is TRBV14, the J gene TRBJ1-4; 9 nucleotides match TRBD1. The CDR3 runs to 15 residues. V was clipped by 3 bases and J by 5 bases; unmatched bases: 4. Germline CDR1 and CDR2: SGHDN and FVKESK. CDR3 protein: CASSHRDRANEKLFF. In DNA form, the CDR3 reads TGTGCCAGCAGCCACCGGGACAGGGCGAATGAAAAACTGTTTTTT. The whole variable domain, filled in from reference TRBV14 and TRBJ1-4, reads EAGVTQFPSHSVIEKGQTVTLRCDPISGHDNLYWYRRVMGKEIKFLLHFVKESKQDESGMPNNRFLAERTGGTYSTLKVQPAELEDSGVYFCASSHRDRANEKLFFGSGTQLSVL.

The rearrangement joins TRBV14 to TRBJ2-5; D is possibly TRBD1 (6 bases). This CDR3 contains 14 residues. V was trimmed by 3 bases and J by 4 bases, leaving 12 bases between them. Per germline, CDR1 SGHDN and CDR2 FVKESK. The CDR3 sequence: CASSHGGLGETQYF. The CDR3 DNA follows: TGTGCCAGCAGCCATGGGGGCTTAGGAGAGACCCAGTACTTC.

This clone was seen once. This sequence joins TRBV6-5 and TRBJ2-5, with 9 bases identical to TRBD1. The CDR3 is 15 residues long. Trimming took 6 bases from V and 7 from J; bases not matched to a gene: 12. CDR1 and CDR2 (germline): MNHEY, SVGAGI. The DNA for the CDR3 is TGTGCCAGCAGCCGAATGGGACAGGGAGGGTCGACCCAGTACTTC. Translated: CASSRMGQGGSTQYF.

The chain combines TRBV28 with TRBJ2-1, with D uncertain. The CDR3 sequence is 11 residues long. Germline CDR1 is MDHEN and CDR2 is SYDVKM. Trimming pared 5 bases from V and 8 bases from J, leaving 7 bases between. This chain's CDR3 is CASSTQHEQFF. DNA for the CDR3: TGTGCCAGCAGTACTCAACATGAGCAGTTCTTC.

The rearrangement uses TRBV5-6 and TRBJ1-2; maybe TRBD1 (5 bases). CDR1 and CDR2 (germline): SGHDT, YYEEEE. Trimming removed 4 bases at V and 4 bases at J, with 20 bases between. The CDR3 loop spans 16 amino acids. In DNA form, the CDR3 reads TGTGCCAGCAGCCGGCGGGGGGAGGGTTCGACCTATGGCTACACCTTC. Its protein is CASSRRGEGSTYGYTF.

The J gene is TRBJ2-5, the V gene TRBV2, with 7 positions matching TRBD1. V lost 5 bases to trimming and J lost 5 bases; unmatched junction nucleotides: 5. Germline V gene sequence: CDR1 SNHLY, CDR2 FYNNEI. This CDR3 is built from 13 residues. The CDR3 bases are TGTGCCAGCAGTAGACAGGGTGTGGAGACCCAGTACTTC. This encodes CASSRQGVETQYF. Combining the CDR3 with reference TRBV2 and TRBJ2-5 gives the whole variable domain EPEVTQTPSHQVTQMGQEVILRCVPISNHLYFYWYRQILGQKVEFLVSFYNNEISEKSEIFDDQFSVERPDGSNFTLKIRSTKLEDSAMYFCASSRQGVETQYFGPGTRLLVL.

This clone was detected only once. This sequence joins TRBV14 and TRBJ2-3; D unresolved. Trimming cost V 4 bases and J 3 bases, with 11 bases left between them. This CDR3 contains 14 residues. Germline loops: CDR1 SGHDN, CDR2 FVKESK. CDR3 nucleotide sequence: TGTGCCAGCAGCCGCCTCGAGAGGACAGATACGCAGTATTTT. Translated, it gives CASSRLERTDTQYF.

This chain's CDR3 is CSVRGQMNTEAFF. The CDR3 DNA reads TGCAGCGTCCGGGGACAGATGAACACTGAAGCTTTCTTT. This chain uses TRBV29-1 with TRBJ1-1, with 7 bases matching TRBD1. The CDR3 is 13 amino acids. Germline values: CDR1 SQVTM, CDR2 ANQGSEA. With V trimmed by 6 bases and J by 0 bases, 4 bases remained unmatched.

The J gene is TRBJ1-5, the V gene TRBV3-1 (or the pseudogene TRBV3-2), with D possibly being TRBD1 (6 bases). There are 16 residues in the CDR3. Germline V gives CDR1 LGHDT, CDR2 YNNKEL (reference sequence). Deletions cut 4 bases from V and 4 bases from J, with 17 bases between. The CDR3 spells CASSPKGGQPNQPQHF. In DNA form, the CDR3 reads TGTGCCAGCAGCCCTAAAGGGGGACAACCTAATCAGCCCCAGCATTTT.

The rearrangement links TRBV7-8 to TRBJ2-7; 7 bases map to TRBD2. CDR3 length: 16 residues. With V trimmed by 5 bases and J by 3 bases, 13 bases remained unmatched. In germline, CDR1 is SGHVS, CDR2 FQNEAQ. DNA of the CDR3: TGTGCCAGCAGCCTCAAGGGGCGGCGGGAGAGCTACGAGCAGTACTTC. Translation: CASSLKGRRESYEQYF.

V usage is TRBV2 and J usage is TRBJ2-3; TRBD2 agrees at 15 bases. The CDR3 runs 18 residues. V was pared by 6 bases and J by 2 bases, with 9 bases of the junction left unmatched. Germline V gene lookup returns CDR1 SNHLY and CDR2 FYNNEI. The CDR3 region is CASRAGLAGGFSTDTQYF. The CDR3 DNA follows: TGTGCCAGCAGGGCGGGACTAGCGGGGGGCTTTTCCACAGATACGCAGTATTTT.

The J gene is TRBJ2-7, the V gene TRBV7-2; D possibly corresponds to TRBD2 (7 bases). V dropped 4 bases and J dropped 1 base, with 11 bases sitting between them. The CDR3 is made up of 14 amino acids. Germline CDR1 and CDR2: SGHTA and FQGNSA. CDR3: CASSSGEGSYEQYF. In DNA, the CDR3 is TGTGCCAGCAGCTCAGGGGAGGGTTCCTACGAGCAGTACTTC.

The chain employs TRBV9 and TRBJ1-3; a weak D match, TRBD1 (5 bases). This CDR3 is 15 amino acids long. V shed 3 bases and J shed 0 bases, with 10 bases lying between them. Germline CDR1 is SGDLS and CDR2 is YYNGEE. The CDR3 is CASSGSGLSGNTIYF. The DNA for the CDR3 is TGTGCCAGCAGCGGTTCAGGGCTCTCTGGAAACACCATATATTTT.

This chain uses TRBV28 with TRBJ2-3, with unresolved D. This CDR3 comprises 15 residues. CDR1 and CDR2 from the germline V gene are MDHEN and SYDVKM. Trimming cost V 3 bases and J 2 bases, with 12 bases left between them. CDR3 coding DNA: TGTGCCAGCAGTTTTGGCAGAGACTCCACAGATACGCAGTATTTT. It is translated as CASSFGRDSTDTQYF.

This chain links TRBV7-2 with TRBJ2-5; the match to TRBD2 covers 9 bases. The CDR3 extends over 18 amino acids. J gave up 0 bases and V 5 bases, and 13 bases lay outside the gene matches. The germline V gene encodes CDR1 SGHTA and CDR2 FQGNSA. The CDR3 nucleotides are TGTGCCAGCAGCCCTCCCCCCGAGCGGGGGGCCTACCAAGAGACCCAGTACTTC. This gives the protein CASSPPPERGAYQETQYF.

The gene calls are TRBV25-1 and TRBJ1-2, with 9 nucleotides matching TRBD1. V was clipped by 6 bases and J by 6 bases; unmatched bases: 8. Germline V gene sequence: CDR1 MGHDK, CDR2 SYGVNS. There are 14 residues in the CDR3. CDR3: CASSKRQGVDGYTF. The CDR3 DNA is TGTGCCAGCAGCAAAAGACAGGGGGTAGATGGCTACACCTTC.

The chain uses TRBV19 and TRBJ1-5; no definite D call. Germline lookup yields CDR1 LNHDA and CDR2 SQIVND (reference sequence). The CDR3 runs 12 residues. V was trimmed by 8 bases and J by 3 bases, leaving 8 bases between them. The CDR3 nucleotides read TGTGCCAGTGGAGAGATCAATCAGCCCCAGCATTTT. Encoded protein: CASGEINQPQHF.

This clone has a single count. The chain combines TRBV5-6 with TRBJ1-1; 11 positions match TRBD1. Germline CDR1 SGHDT, CDR2 YYEEEE. V lost 4 bases to trimming and J lost 4 bases; unmatched junction nucleotides: 9. The CDR3 is 16 residues long. CDR3: CASSLGQGELGTEAFF. The CDR3 DNA reads TGTGCCAGCAGCCTGGGACAGGGGGAGCTCGGCACTGAAGCTTTCTTT.

The chain carries TRBV3-1 (or the pseudogene TRBV3-2) and TRBJ1-6; D call uncertain. This CDR3 is 19 amino acids long. Germline CDR1 and CDR2: LGHDT and YNNKEL (reference sequence). Trimming took 0 bases from V and 0 from J, leaving 15 bases between them. CDR3 coding DNA: TGTGCCAGCAGCCAAGATCGGGGAACAGCCAGCTCCTATAATTCACCCCTCCACTTT. This translates into CASSQDRGTASSYNSPLHF.

The genes are TRBV5-1 and TRBJ2-1; tentatively, D is TRBD2 (6 bases). CDR3 length: 13 residues. The V gene's germline CDR1 is SGHRS and CDR2 YFSETQ. Trimming removed 5 bases from V and 10 bases from J, with 16 bases in between. CDR3 in amino acids: CASRGPGEGEQFF. CDR3 nucleotide sequence: TGCGCCAGCAGGGGACCGGGAGAAGGGGAGCAGTTCTTC.

This clone was counted a few times. This chain links TRBV7-9 with TRBJ1-5; the match to TRBD1 covers 9 bases. J gave up 5 bases and V 3 bases, and 2 bases lay outside the gene matches. Per the germline V gene, CDR1 is SEHNR and CDR2 is FQNEAQ (reference sequence). The CDR3 is 14 residues long. CDR3 sequence (DNA): TGTGCCAGCAGCTTCACAGGGGGCGATCAGCCCCAGCATTTT. Amino acids: CASSFTGGDQPQHF.

This clone was detected once. The chain is built from TRBV6-5 and TRBJ2-1; D uncertain. Trimming stripped 2 bases from V and 5 bases from J, with 10 bases between. The CDR3 has 14 residues. Germline V CDR1 and CDR2: MNHEY, SVGAGI. The CDR3 loop reads CASSYARHNNEQFF. CDR3 nucleotides: TGTGCCAGCAGTTACGCTAGGCACAACAATGAGCAGTTCTTC.